This T cell receptor beta chain is drawn from a study of T-cell reconstitution after alpha-beta-depleted transplantation in children. Unique molecular identifiers tagged the TCRbeta library. Via MiXCR, TCRdb re-called the PCR reads, giving one row per CDR3 protein. The sample includes a few hundred thousand distinct CDR3 sequences, approximately 12% of them seen just once. Germline lookup yields CDR1 LNHNV and CDR2 YYDKDF (reference sequence). The J segment lost 0 bases and the V segment lost 0 bases, leaving 7 bases of the junction unmatched. This CDR3 spans 17 amino acids. The source material was PBMCs, mostly from graft donor cells, sampled 360 days after TCRalphabeta/CD19-depleted stem cell transplant. V usage is TRBV15 and J usage is TRBJ2-7; 8 bases match TRBD2. The clonotype originates from a male patient under 18 who had a stem cell transplant for acute myeloid leukemia, so the T cells may come from the graft donor. CDR3 DNA sequence: TGTGCCACCAGCAGAGATGAGAACGGGAGGGCCTCCTACGAGCAGTACTTC. Translating it yields CATSRDENGRASYEQYF.